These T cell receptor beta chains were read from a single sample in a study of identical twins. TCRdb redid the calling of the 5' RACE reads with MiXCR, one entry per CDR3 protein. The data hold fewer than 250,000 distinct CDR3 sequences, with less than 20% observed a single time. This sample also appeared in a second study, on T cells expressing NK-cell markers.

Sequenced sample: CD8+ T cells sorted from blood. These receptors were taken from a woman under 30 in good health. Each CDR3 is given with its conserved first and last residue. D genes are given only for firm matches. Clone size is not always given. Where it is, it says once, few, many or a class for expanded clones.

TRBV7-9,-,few,CASSPTEENIQYF
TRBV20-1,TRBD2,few,CSARDLSVAGGPTSGQYF
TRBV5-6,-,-,CASAPDLAEDNEQFF
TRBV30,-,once,CAWTGTSGYTDTQYF
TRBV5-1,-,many,CASSLTSSPFYEQYF
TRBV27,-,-,CASTWGQSNEQFF
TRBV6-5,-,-,CASSYVRGEQFF
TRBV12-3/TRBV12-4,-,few,CASSFTRSHGELFF
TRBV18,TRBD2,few,CASSPWPIPGLAGGEQFF
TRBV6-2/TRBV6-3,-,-,CASSPRDTQYF
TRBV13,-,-,CASSLSSGFEYF